The entry that follows covers one T cell receptor beta chain sequence. Its specificity is not known. TCRdb analysed the reads with MiXCR anew, one entry per CDR3 protein. The data show around 310,000 distinct CDR3 sequences, about 29% seen once. The sample comes from a study of T cell repertoires in cytomegalovirus infection. The overall study: Indications came from public TCR beta signatures; they pointed to CMV infection and to a matching HLA type.

Study-level findings and limits: The cumulative frequency of public TCR beta families identified carriers of CMV plus the relevant HLA.

Sequenced material: cultured PBMCs, taken from culture after CMV antigen stimulation. This receptor was obtained from a human donor in good health (CMV status not recorded). Some clones in this sample may be carry-over from other donors' samples.

This CDR3 is CASSLGGVDEQFF. CDR3 in DNA: TGTGCCAGCAGCTTAGGCGGGGTTGATGAGCAGTTCTTC. The chain is built from TRBV7-8 and TRBJ2-1, with TRBD2 as a possible D gene (6 bases). CDR1 and CDR2 (germline): SGHVS, FQNEAQ. V shed 1 base and J shed 8 bases, with 9 bases lying between them. The length of the CDR3 is 13 residues. Complete variable domain (other parts from reference TRBV7-8 and TRBJ2-1): GAGVSQSPRYKVAKRGQDVALRCDPISGHVSLFWYQQALGQGPEFLTYFQNEAQLDKSGLPSDRFFAERPEGSVSTLKIQRTQQEDSAVYLCASSLGGVDEQFFGPGTRLTVL.